These T cell receptor beta chains were read from a single sample in a study of blood T cell repertoires in COVID-19. TCRdb keeps only in-frame clones here, not all; method: immunoSEQ multiplex PCR. The data contain under 350,000 clones, approximately 85% of them singletons. Input material: peripheral blood. Every receptor here comes from a woman in her 70s with acute or convalescent COVID-19. CDR3s include the opening cysteine and the closing phenylalanine or tryptophan. Fields, in order: V gene, J gene, CDR3 length, D gene, clone size, CDR3 DNA, CDR3 protein. D genes are given only for firm matches. The size field is filled for only some rows; it gives once, few, many or a size class.

TRBV2	TRBJ2-5	10	.	.	TGTGCCAGCAGGGCCGGGATCCAGTACTTC	CASRAGIQYF
TRBV18	TRBJ2-5	16	.	.	TGTGCCAGCTCACCGCATCAACAGGGAGTGGGAGAGACCCAGTACTTC	CASSPHQQGVGETQYF
TRBV5-1	TRBJ2-2	16	.	.	TGCGCCAGCAGCTATCAAACGGGGGTTATCACCGGGGAGCTGTTTTTT	CASSYQTGVITGELFF
TRBV6-5	TRBJ1-2	14	.	few	TGTGCCAGCAGGAGGGAGGGCCCCCTCGATGGCTACACCTTC	CASRREGPLDGYTF
TRBV6-5	TRBJ1-5	15	TRBD1	.	TGTGCCAGCAGTACTACTACAGGGGCAGGGCAGCCCCAGCATTTT	CASSTTTGAGQPQHF
TRBV5-1	TRBJ2-1	16	.	.	TGCGCCAGCAGCCCGACGCCGGAGGCCCCCTACAATGAGCAGTTCTTC	CASSPTPEAPYNEQFF
TRBV5-1	TRBJ1-2	14	TRBD1	.	TGCGCCAGCAGCACCGGACAGGGGAACTATGGCTACACCTTC	CASSTGQGNYGYTF
TRBV5-8	TRBJ1-1	13	.	.	TGTGCCAGCAGCCGTAGACGGGACACTGAAGCTTTCTTT	CASSRRRDTEAFF
TRBV3-1/TRBV3-2	TRBJ1-1	11	.	.	TGTGCCAGCAGCTTTAGGGGTGAAGCTTTCTTT	CASSFRGEAFF
TRBV5-4	TRBJ2-5	13	.	.	TGTGCCAGCAGCTACGGGAGAGCCGAGACCCAGTACTTC	CASSYGRAETQYF
TRBV9	TRBJ2-3	14	TRBD2	.	TGTGCCAGCAGCGCGACGGCGGGGGGATATACGCAGTATTTT	CASSATAGGYTQYF
TRBV3-1/TRBV3-2	TRBJ1-5	14	.	.	TGTGCCAGCAGCCAATCTGGGGGCAGCCAGCCCCAGCATTTT	CASSQSGGSQPQHF
TRBV4-1	TRBJ1-6	15	TRBD1	.	TGCGCCAGCAGGGTCCAACAGGGGGCCAATTCACCCCTCCACTTT	CASRVQQGANSPLHF
TRBV5-1	TRBJ2-1	15	TRBD2	once	TGCGCCAGCAGCTTGTTCGTAGCGGGGGGCGATGAGCAGTTCTTC	CASSLFVAGGDEQFF
TRBV19	TRBJ1-6	16	.	.	TGTGCCAGTAGTGTCCGAGAGGGCTTCCTTAATTCACCCCTCCACTTT	CASSVREGFLNSPLHF
TRBV5-1	TRBJ1-2	15	TRBD1	.	TGCGCCAGCAGCTCGTCGACAGGGGGCCCGTATGGCTACACCTTC	CASSSSTGGPYGYTF
TRBV30	TRBJ1-4	14	.	.	TGTGCCTGGAGCGGGGGAGGGCTGAGAGAAAAACTGTTTTTT	CAWSGGGLREKLFF
TRBV5-1	TRBJ1-2	15	.	.	TGCGCCAGCAGCCCGGGGAGCGAGGCGGCCTATGGCTACACCTTC	CASSPGSEAAYGYTF
TRBV15	TRBJ1-3	14	.	few	TGTGCCACCAGCAGGTCGGGGGCTGGAAACACCATATATTTT	CATSRSGAGNTIYF
TRBV18	TRBJ1-2	12	.	.	TGTGCCAGCTCCCGGCAGCGGGATGGCTACACCTTC	CASSRQRDGYTF
TRBV30	TRBJ2-7	16	TRBD2	.	TGTGCCGGTCCCGGGACTAGCGGGCGCTACTCCTACGAGCAGTACTTC	CAGPGTSGRYSYEQYF
TRBV2	TRBJ1-2	12	.	.	TGTGCCAGCAGTGACGAGCCGGGAGGCTACACCTTC	CASSDEPGGYTF
TRBV6-5	TRBJ2-4	14	TRBD2	.	TGTGCCAGCAGTCAGATAGCGGGGGTAGACATTCAGTACTTC	CASSQIAGVDIQYF
TRBV18	TRBJ2-2	16	.	.	TGTGCCAGCTCACCCTACGACAAATCGAACACCGGGGAGCTGTTTTTT	CASSPYDKSNTGELFF
TRBV30	TRBJ1-1	17	.	.	TGTGCCTGGCGGAGGGGCCGGGGGGGCCGTGGGAACACTGAAGCTTTCTTT	CAWRRGRGGRGNTEAFF
TRBV5-1	TRBJ1-6	15	.	few	TGCGCCAGCAGCTTAATGAACAGGGATAACTCACCCCTCCACTTT	CASSLMNRDNSPLHF
TRBV24-1	TRBJ2-7	17	TRBD1	.	TGTGCCACCAGTGATTTGCAGACCGGGACAGGGCGCCACGAGCAGTACTTC	CATSDLQTGTGRHEQYF
TRBV5-8	TRBJ2-2	15	TRBD2	.	TGTGCCAGCAGCCCGTTACCGGGGGGCACCGGGGAGCTGTTTTTT	CASSPLPGGTGELFF
TRBV12-3/TRBV12-4	TRBJ1-1	12	.	once	TGTGCCAGCAGTTTAGGCAGGCACGAAGCTTTCTTT	CASSLGRHEAFF
TRBV5-1	TRBJ1-1	16	.	.	TGCGCCAGCAGCTTGGCTACGCGAACAGGGCCCATAACAGCTTTCTTT	CASSLATRTGPITAFF
TRBV4-1	TRBJ1-2	16	TRBD1	.	TGCGCCAGCAGCCAAGATATAACAGGGGAGTACTATGGCTACACCTTC	CASSQDITGEYYGYTF
TRBV2	TRBJ1-6	14	.	.	TGTGCCAGCAGCCGCGGGGCTTGGAATTCACCCCTCCACTTT	CASSRGAWNSPLHF
TRBV10-3	TRBJ1-1	13	.	.	TGTGCCATCAGTTTACAGGGTGCCTCTGAAGCTTTCTTT	CAISLQGASEAFF
TRBV7-9	TRBJ2-2	14	TRBD2	.	TGTGCCAGCAGCTTAAGCGGGGGGCACGGGGAGCTGTTTTTT	CASSLSGGHGELFF
TRBV19	TRBJ1-3	15	.	.	TGTGCCAGTAAGATGAGGAACCTCTCTGGAAACACCATATATTTT	CASKMRNLSGNTIYF
TRBV6-5	TRBJ1-6	13	.	once	TGTGCCAGCAGCCCCAGGTTTGGGTCACCCCTCCACTTT	CASSPRFGSPLHF
TRBV6-5	TRBJ2-1	11	TRBD1	.	TGTGCCAGCAAGGGGGCTGGCGAGCAGTTCTTC	CASKGAGEQFF
TRBV29-1	TRBJ1-6	14	.	.	TGCAGCCAACGGACCTGGGGGGAATCTTCACCCCTCCACTTT	CSQRTWGESSPLHF
TRBV18	TRBJ1-5	14	.	.	TGTGCCAGCTCACCCTCAGGGGTAGATCAGCCCCAGCATTTT	CASSPSGVDQPQHF
TRBV29-1	TRBJ1-2	16	TRBD1	.	TGCAGCGTTTACCTTTTACCGGGACAGATTAACTATGGCTACACCTTC	CSVYLLPGQINYGYTF
TRBV7-9	TRBJ2-1	15	.	once	TGTGCCAGCAGCTCGATTTGGGGGGATAACAATGAGCAGTTCTTC	CASSSIWGDNNEQFF
TRBV19	TRBJ1-6	15	.	.	TGTGCCAGTAGTCCGGGGGGGTCCTATAATTCACCCCTCCACTTT	CASSPGGSYNSPLHF
TRBV15	TRBJ1-2	15	.	.	TGTGCCACCAGCAGAAGTTCTCTGCAGTTCTATGGCTACACCTTC	CATSRSSLQFYGYTF
TRBV3-1/TRBV3-2	TRBJ1-4	14	.	once	TGTGCCAGCAGCGAGGGGGATCATAATGAAAAACTGTTTTTT	CASSEGDHNEKLFF
TRBV7-2	TRBJ2-1	15	.	.	TGTGCCAGCAGCTTGTCGAGTAGCCGCCTGAGTGAGCAGTTCTTC	CASSLSSSRLSEQFF
TRBV27	TRBJ1-5	14	.	.	TGTGCCGAAGGGGCCCGCGGGGGTCCTCAGCCCCAGCATTTT	CAEGARGGPQPQHF
TRBV6-2/TRBV6-3	TRBJ1-2	16	.	.	TGTGCCAGCAGTTACCTACAGGGACCTTTGGTGGGGGGCTACACCTTC	CASSYLQGPLVGGYTF